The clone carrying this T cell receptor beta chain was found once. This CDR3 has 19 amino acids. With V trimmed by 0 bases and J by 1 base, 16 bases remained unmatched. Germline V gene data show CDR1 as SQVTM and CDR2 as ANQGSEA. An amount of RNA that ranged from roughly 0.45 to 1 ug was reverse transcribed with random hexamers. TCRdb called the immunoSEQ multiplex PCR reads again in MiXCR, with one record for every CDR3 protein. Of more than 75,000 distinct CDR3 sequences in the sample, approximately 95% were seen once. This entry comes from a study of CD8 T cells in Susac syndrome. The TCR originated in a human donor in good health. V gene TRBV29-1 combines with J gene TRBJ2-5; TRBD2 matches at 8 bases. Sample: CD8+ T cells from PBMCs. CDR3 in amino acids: CSVEDLRRGGQFGQETQYF. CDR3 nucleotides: TGCAGCGTTGAAGATCTTCGACGGGGGGGCCAATTCGGCCAAGAGACCCAGTACTTC.